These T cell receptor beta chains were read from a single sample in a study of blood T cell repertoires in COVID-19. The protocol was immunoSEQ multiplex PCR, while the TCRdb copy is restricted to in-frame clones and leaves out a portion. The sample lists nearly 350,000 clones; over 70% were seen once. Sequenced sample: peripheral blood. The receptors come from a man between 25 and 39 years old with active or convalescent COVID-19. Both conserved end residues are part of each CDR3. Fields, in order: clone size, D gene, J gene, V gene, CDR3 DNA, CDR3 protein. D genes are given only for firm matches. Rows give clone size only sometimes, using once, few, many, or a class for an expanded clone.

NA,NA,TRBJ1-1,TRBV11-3,TGTGCCAGCAGCCGGGAATTGGATACTGAAGCTTTCTTT,CASSRELDTEAFF
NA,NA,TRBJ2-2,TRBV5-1,TGCGCCAGCAGCTTTTCAGAAAGCGGGGAGCTGTTTTTT,CASSFSESGELFF
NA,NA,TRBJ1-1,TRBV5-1,TGCGCCAGCAGCTCTACACTCGGACACATTACTCTGAACACTGAAGCTTTCTTT,CASSSTLGHITLNTEAFF
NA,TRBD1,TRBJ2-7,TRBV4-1,TGCGCCAGCAGCCGAAAACCCGACAGGGGCACCTACGAGCAGTACTTC,CASSRKPDRGTYEQYF
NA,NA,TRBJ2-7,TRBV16,TGTGCCAGCAGCCAATCAGTACAGGGTTACCACGAGCAGTACTTC,CASSQSVQGYHEQYF
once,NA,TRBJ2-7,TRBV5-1,TGCGCCAGCAGCTCGGTAGGTTGGGGAGACCCCAGCTCCTACGAGCAGTACTTC,CASSSVGWGDPSSYEQYF
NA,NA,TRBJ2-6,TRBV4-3,TGCGCCAGCAGCCAAGCAATGCGCTCTGGGGCCAACGTCCTGACTTTC,CASSQAMRSGANVLTF
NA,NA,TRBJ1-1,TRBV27,TGTGCCAGCAGTTTATCGTACTTAGCTGAAGCTTTCTTT,CASSLSYLAEAFF
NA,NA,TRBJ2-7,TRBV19,TGTGCCAGTAGTATGGCTGGCGGGCGTTCCCTTTACGAGCAGTACTTC,CASSMAGGRSLYEQYF
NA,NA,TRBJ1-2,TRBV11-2,TGTGCCAGCAGCTTAAGGGAGGGACCATCCTATGGCTACACCTTC,CASSLREGPSYGYTF